What follows are 26 T cell receptor beta chains derived from one specimen sequenced in a study of T cell repertoires in cytomegalovirus infection. TCRdb reanalysed the reads using MiXCR and keeps one entry per CDR3 protein. The data show about 530,000 distinct CDR3 sequences, about 25% seen once. The material sequenced was PBMCs. Receptor source: a human donor in good health (CMV status not recorded). Some clones in this sample may be carry-over from other donors' samples.

The chain recombines TRBV20-1 with TRBJ2-2; D call uncertain. The CDR3 runs 15 residues. Per the germline V gene, CDR1 is DFQATT and CDR2 is SNEGSKA (reference sequence). Trimming removed 5 bases at V and 3 bases at J, with 16 bases between. The CDR3 DNA reads TGCAGTGCTCCTGATGCCCAGCGCGACACCGGGGAGCTGTTTTTT. Translated: CSAPDAQRDTGELFF.

In its sample, this clonotype was seen a few times. The rearrangement joins TRBV6-6 to TRBJ1-5, with D hard to call. The CDR3 is 14 amino acids. Germline values: CDR1 MNHNY, CDR2 SVGAGI (reference sequence). V lost 2 bases and J 7 bases, leaving 12 bases between the germline ends. CDR3 region: CASSYAAGNQPQHF. DNA for the CDR3: TGTGCCAGCAGTTACGCTGCGGGGAACCAGCCCCAGCATTTT.

This clonotype was counted at least ten times. V usage is TRBV19 and J usage is TRBJ1-2; D perhaps matches TRBD1 (6 bases). The CDR3 sequence is 14 residues long. Trimming shortened V by 9 bases and J by 6 bases, and 20 bases separated the two germline ends. CDR1 is LNHDA and CDR2 is SQIVND in the germline V gene (reference sequence). The CDR3 nucleotides are TGTGCCAGCAGCTTCGGGGGCGGTTCGGATGGCTACACCTTC. Amino acids: CASSFGGGSDGYTF.

The rearrangement joins TRBV18 to TRBJ2-1, with 12 bases aligning to TRBD2. The CDR3 spans 18 residues. CDR1 and CDR2 (germline): KGHSH, LQKENI. V lost 4 bases and J lost 7; bases outside the gene matches: 14. CDR3 nucleotide sequence: TGTGCCAGCTCACGCTCACCACCCCTAGCGGGAGGGGCAAATGAGCAGTTCTTC. Amino acids: CASSRSPPLAGGANEQFF.

This clonotype was seen ten or more times. The J gene is TRBJ1-1, the V gene TRBV7-2, with D perhaps TRBD1 (5 bases). Trimming pared 2 bases from V and 2 bases from J, leaving 12 bases between. The CDR3 totals 15 residues. Germline lookup yields CDR1 SGHTA and CDR2 FQGNSA. The CDR3 bases are TGTGCCAGCAGCTTACAGGGTTTTGGAAACACTGAAGCTTTCTTT. It is translated as CASSLQGFGNTEAFF.

V gene TRBV5-1 combines with J gene TRBJ1-2; 7 positions match TRBD1. This CDR3 is 16 amino acids long. J was trimmed by 2 bases and V by 1 base; bases with no gene match: 8. Germline V CDR1 and CDR2: SGHRS, YFSETQ. The CDR3: CASSLRSTGTNYGYTF. CDR3 sequence (DNA): TGCGCCAGCAGCTTGCGTTCGACAGGGACCAACTATGGCTACACCTTC.

This clonotype has a count of ten or more. The chain links TRBV7-2 to TRBJ2-7; TRBD1 is a possible D gene (5 bases). The CDR3 length is 16 residues. V lost 3 bases and J lost 1, with 16 bases in between. In germline, CDR1 is SGHTA, CDR2 FQGNSA. CDR3 residues: CASSLIQVFSSYEQYF. The DNA of the CDR3 is TGTGCCAGCAGCTTGATACAGGTGTTTAGTTCCTACGAGCAGTACTTC.

The V gene is TRBV7-9, the J gene TRBJ1-1, with 7 nucleotides matching TRBD1. V shed 4 bases, J shed 3 bases, and the junction held 8 bases outside the gene matches. This CDR3 is 15 amino acids long. Germline loops: CDR1 SEHNR, CDR2 FQNEAQ (reference sequence). The CDR3 region is CASSSSTGSHTEAFF. The DNA for the CDR3 is TGTGCCAGCAGCTCATCGACAGGGTCGCACACTGAAGCTTTCTTT.

The CDR3 loop is CAWTKGGGSFPSHNEQFF. CDR3 coding DNA: TGTGCCTGGACCAAAGGGGGCGGGAGTTTTCCTAGCCACAATGAGCAGTTCTTC. This chain links TRBV30 with TRBJ2-1, with D possibly called TRBD1 or TRBD2 (7 bases each). The CDR3 loop spans 18 amino acids. V was shortened by 4 bases and J by 5 bases, with 27 bases between the two germline ends. The germline V gene has CDR1 GTSNPN and CDR2 SVGIG (reference sequence).

This chain's CDR3 is CASGWEGGMWGYTF. The CDR3 DNA reads as TGTGCCAGTGGATGGGAAGGGGGAATGTGGGGCTACACCTTC. The chain uses TRBV19 and TRBJ1-2; D may be TRBD1 (6 bases). The CDR3 covers 14 residues. Trimming stripped 8 bases from V and 8 bases from J, with 21 bases between. Germline assignment: CDR1 LNHDA and CDR2 SQIVND (reference sequence).

CDR3 sequence reads: CATPRGASLDPRRTHRGYNEQFF. The CDR3, as DNA: TGTGCCACCCCCCGCGGCGCTTCCCTCGACCCTAGACGGACACACCGTGGGTACAATGAGCAGTTCTTC. The chain uses TRBV24-1 and TRBJ2-1, with D possibly TRBD1 on 5 matching bases. From germline, CDR1 is KGHDR and CDR2 SFDVKD. With 9 bases removed from V and 4 bases from J, the gap between germline ends came to 42 bases. This CDR3 has 23 residues.

This clonotype was counted between two and nine times. This chain links TRBV11-2 with TRBJ1-4; perhaps TRBD1 as D (5 bases). The CDR3 spans 13 residues. Trimming cost V 5 bases and J 10 bases, with 14 bases left between them. Germline CDR1 reads SGHAT; CDR2 reads FQNNGV. As DNA, the CDR3 is TGTGCCAGCAGCGCGGGAGCGGGACTAAAACTGTTTTTT. It is translated as CASSAGAGLKLFF.

The gene calls are TRBV19 and TRBJ1-2; D unclear. The CDR3 is made up of 13 amino acids. V was cut by 3 bases and J by 6 bases, with 11 bases left in between. Germline CDR1 reads LNHDA; CDR2 reads SQIVND (reference sequence). The CDR3 region has the DNA TGTGCCAGTAGTATCGACCGAGTGCATGGCTACACCTTC. Protein: CASSIDRVHGYTF.

This clonotype was counted only a few times. This chain joins TRBV20-1 and TRBJ1-5; D unclear. Germline V lookup: CDR1 DFQATT, CDR2 SNEGSKA (reference sequence). The CDR3 has 14 residues. The ends were cut back, 3 bases at V and 0 bases at J, with 9 bases in the middle. Written as DNA, the CDR3 is TGCAGTGCTAGGGGCTGGAATAGCAATCAGCCCCAGCATTTT. Residues: CSARGWNSNQPQHF.

The genes are TRBV24-1 and TRBJ2-3; TRBD2 might be the D (6 bases). The V and J ends lost 0 bases and 0 bases respectively, with 15 bases between them. Germline V CDR1 and CDR2: KGHDR, SFDVKD. CDR3 length equals 18 residues. This CDR3 is CATSDLPGHGTSTDTQYF. CDR3 sequence (DNA): TGTGCCACCAGTGATTTGCCTGGACATGGGACTAGCACAGATACGCAGTATTTT.

This clonotype showed up many times. The chain is built from TRBV12-3 or TRBV12-4 and TRBJ2-5; D is possibly TRBD2 (5 bases). V was cut by 2 bases and J by 1 base, with 11 bases left in between. This CDR3 has 15 amino acids. The CDR3 bases are TGTGCCAGCAGTTTACGGAGCGGAGGCCAAGAGACCCAGTACTTC. Translation: CASSLRSGGQETQYF.

This clonotype was seen ten or more times. The rearrangement joins TRBV7-8 to TRBJ1-1; 9 positions agree with TRBD1. Germline V gene data show CDR1 as SGHVS and CDR2 as FQNEAQ. The ends lost 5 bases at V and 4 bases at J; junction bases unmatched: 8. The CDR3 covers 15 residues. This CDR3 reads CASSPSGQGGTEAFF. DNA for the CDR3: TGTGCCAGCAGCCCGTCGGGACAGGGTGGCACTGAAGCTTTCTTT. Supplemented by reference TRBV7-8 and TRBJ1-1, the full variable domain reads GAGVSQSPRYKVAKRGQDVALRCDPISGHVSLFWYQQALGQGPEFLTYFQNEAQLDKSGLPSDRFFAERPEGSVSTLKIQRTQQEDSAVYLCASSPSGQGGTEAFFGQGTRLTVV.

This clonotype appeared many times. The genes are TRBV7-2 and TRBJ1-6, with TRBD1 identical over 9 bases. V lost 1 base to trimming and J lost 9 bases; unmatched junction nucleotides: 10. Per the germline V gene, CDR1 is SGHTA and CDR2 is FQGNSA. The CDR3 has 17 residues. CDR3 residues: CASSLVGLQGAFSPLHF. CDR3 nucleotide sequence: TGTGCCAGCAGCTTAGTTGGACTACAGGGGGCTTTTTCACCCCTCCACTTT.

V and J are TRBV6-1 and TRBJ1-2; a weak D match, TRBD1 (5 bases). The germline V and J ends were trimmed by 5 bases and 2 bases, with 12 bases remaining between them. In germline, CDR1 is MNHNS, CDR2 SASEGT. This CDR3 is built from 14 residues. CDR3 protein: CASSYRRGNYGYTF. As DNA, the CDR3 is TGTGCCAGCAGTTATCGCCGGGGGAACTATGGCTACACCTTC.

The sample holds a few counts of this clonotype. The V and J genes are TRBV15 and TRBJ2-7; 7 nucleotides line up with TRBD1. Losses at the gene ends were 3 bases for V and 1 base for J; bases not matched to a gene: 3. Germline-derived CDR1 and CDR2 are LNHNV and YYDKDF (reference sequence). The length of the CDR3 is 14 residues. The CDR3 here is CATSSRDRSYEQYF. The CDR3 DNA follows: TGTGCCACCAGCAGCCGGGACAGATCCTACGAGCAGTACTTC.

The genes are TRBV6-2 or TRBV6-3 and TRBJ2-1, with 9 bases identical to TRBD2. V gave up 5 bases and J gave up 8 bases; unmatched junction bases: 10. The CDR3 runs 15 residues. Germline values: CDR1 MNHEY, CDR2 SVGEGT. Here the CDR3 DNA reads TGTGCCAGCAGTCCCCGGGGTAGCGGGAGTGATGAGCAGTTCTTC. This sequence encodes CASSPRGSGSDEQFF.

This chain joins TRBV19 and TRBJ1-6; D may be TRBD1 (5 bases). V lost 7 bases and J lost 7, with 26 bases in between. Germline lookup yields CDR1 LNHDA and CDR2 SQIVND (reference sequence). The CDR3 extends over 18 amino acids. In nucleotides, the CDR3 is TGTGCCAGTACAAGAAGATTGACAGCCGAAGCTTTGAATTCACCCCTCCACTTT. Protein product: CASTRRLTAEALNSPLHF.

The V call is TRBV7-2, the J call TRBJ2-1; 7 bases line up with TRBD1. The CDR3 covers 15 residues. The germline V gene encodes CDR1 SGHTA and CDR2 FQGNSA. The V gene end was trimmed by 2 bases and the J gene end by 7 bases; junction bases not matched to a gene: 8. CDR3 DNA: TGTGCCAGCAGCTTACGGGCGGCAGGGGGAAATGAGCAGTTCTTC. Translation gives CASSLRAAGGNEQFF.

The rearrangement uses TRBV6-5 and TRBJ1-1; D is unclear. Per the germline V gene, CDR1 is MNHEY and CDR2 is SVGAGI. Trimming shortened V by 2 bases and J by 3 bases, and 7 bases separated the two germline ends. This CDR3 is 13 amino acids long. Here the CDR3 reads CASSYQVDTEAFF. CDR3 in DNA: TGTGCCAGCAGTTACCAGGTTGACACTGAAGCTTTCTTT.

This chain connects TRBV19 to TRBJ1-1, with TRBD1 matching 7 bases. The CDR3 runs 16 residues. Germline CDR1 and CDR2: LNHDA and SQIVND (reference sequence). After removal of 5 bases from V and 1 base from J, the junction contained 10 bases not matched to a gene. CDR3 coding DNA: TGTGCCAGTAGTCTCCGACAGGGCAGAACGAACACTGAAGCTTTCTTT. Its translation is CASSLRQGRTNTEAFF.

This clonotype was seen at least ten times. The chain combines TRBV7-9 with TRBJ2-2, with 9 bases matching TRBD1. The length of the CDR3 is 16 residues. Germline-derived CDR1 and CDR2 are SEHNR and FQNEAQ (reference sequence). After removal of 5 bases from V and 4 bases from J, the junction contained 8 bases not matched to a gene. The chain's CDR3 is CASSPGQGIGTGELFF. The CDR3 bases are TGTGCCAGCAGCCCGGGACAGGGTATTGGCACCGGGGAGCTGTTTTTT.